These 6 T cell receptor beta chains share one sample of origin, sequenced in a study of human T cells and chemical hapten exposure. TCRdb independently ran MiXCR on the RACE reads; one entry per CDR3 protein. The table lists roughly 100,000 distinct CDR3 sequences, less than 40% of them singletons. Time point given: patch test 3, about 24 weeks after DPC sensitization. The sample's treatment: therapeutic diphenylcyclopropenone sensitization with weekly scalp DPC. The sample was whole blood, taken in connection with sensitization to the hapten diphenylcyclopropenone (DPC). These receptors all come from a middle-aged man with alopecia areata. Some clones in this sample may be carry-over from other donors' samples.

The rearrangement links TRBV5-1 to TRBJ1-1; D is uncertain. CDR3 size: 15 residues. The ends were cut back, 2 bases at V and 1 base at J, with 12 bases in the middle. Germline CDR1 reads SGHRS; CDR2 reads YFSETQ. This chain's CDR3 is CASSFNWITNTEAFF. CDR3 in DNA: TGCGCCAGCAGCTTTAATTGGATTACGAACACTGAAGCTTTCTTT.

This clonotype showed up just a few times. The V gene is TRBV15, the J gene TRBJ2-7; 7 nucleotides line up with TRBD2. The V and J ends lost 1 base and 7 bases, in that order; junction bases with no gene match: 10. In germline, CDR1 is LNHNV, CDR2 YYDKDF (reference sequence). CDR3 length equals 15 residues. CDR3 amino acids: CATSRVERGTWEQYF. Written as DNA, the CDR3 is TGTGCCACCAGCAGAGTGGAGCGGGGTACCTGGGAGCAGTACTTC.

The chain is built from TRBV7-2 and TRBJ2-1; D may match TRBD1 or TRBD2 (5 bases each). Per germline, CDR1 SGHTA and CDR2 FQGNSA. The length of the CDR3 is 16 residues. Trimming pared 2 bases from V and 7 bases from J, leaving 18 bases between. CDR3: CASSLQGRNSGNEQFF. DNA of the CDR3: TGTGCCAGCAGCTTACAGGGCCGAAACTCGGGGAATGAGCAGTTCTTC.

The V call is TRBV12-3 or TRBV12-4, the J call TRBJ2-2, with 11 bases identical to TRBD2. CDR3 length equals 17 residues. Trimming took 3 bases from V and 0 from J; bases not matched to a gene: 3. DNA for the CDR3: TGTGCCAGCAGTTTCGCTAGCGGGAGGACGAACACCGGGGAGCTGTTTTTT. Translation gives CASSFASGRTNTGELFF.

This chain connects TRBV27 to TRBJ2-1, with 15 nucleotides matching TRBD2. Germline-derived CDR1 and CDR2 are MNHEY and SMNVEV (reference sequence). The CDR3 is 17 residues long. V gave up 2 bases and J gave up 4 bases; unmatched junction bases: 3. CDR3 in amino acids: CASSLGLAGGKYNEQFF. The CDR3 nucleotides are TGTGCCAGCAGTTTAGGACTAGCGGGAGGGAAGTACAATGAGCAGTTCTTC.

The genes are TRBV24-1 and TRBJ2-3, with 9 bases identical to TRBD1. Looked up from germline, CDR1 is KGHDR and CDR2 is SFDVKD. The CDR3 has 15 residues. J lost 1 base, V lost 4 bases, and 2 bases had no gene match. CDR3 DNA sequence: TGTGCCACCAGTGACCGGGACAGGGGCACAGATACGCAGTATTTT. Translating gives CATSDRDRGTDTQYF.